This T cell receptor (beta chain) was profiled in a study of blood T cell repertoires in COVID-19. Study in general: Sites across the United States, Italy and Spain contributed samples from acute and convalescent COVID-19.

How the authors handled the data: It was from reference gene primer amplification that nucleated cell counts were estimated. The assay was immunoSEQ multiplex PCR, and TCRdb's table has in-frame clones only and misses some. V and J calls and clone size are as listed in that table; D and trimming were resolved from the DNA. The sample records 200,000 to 300,000 clones, about 87% being singletons. Germline V CDR1 and CDR2: SNHLY, FYNNEI. The CDR3 extends over 14 amino acids. V shed 3 bases and J shed 0 bases, with 6 bases lying between them. The sequence came from a woman between 45 and 60 years old with acute or convalescent COVID-19. The sample taken for sequencing was peripheral blood. The chain recombines TRBV2 with TRBJ2-4; D may be TRBD2 (5 bases). The DNA for the CDR3 is TGTGCCAGCAGTGATAGCGTAGCCAAAAACATTCAGTACTTC. Encoded protein: CASSDSVAKNIQYF.